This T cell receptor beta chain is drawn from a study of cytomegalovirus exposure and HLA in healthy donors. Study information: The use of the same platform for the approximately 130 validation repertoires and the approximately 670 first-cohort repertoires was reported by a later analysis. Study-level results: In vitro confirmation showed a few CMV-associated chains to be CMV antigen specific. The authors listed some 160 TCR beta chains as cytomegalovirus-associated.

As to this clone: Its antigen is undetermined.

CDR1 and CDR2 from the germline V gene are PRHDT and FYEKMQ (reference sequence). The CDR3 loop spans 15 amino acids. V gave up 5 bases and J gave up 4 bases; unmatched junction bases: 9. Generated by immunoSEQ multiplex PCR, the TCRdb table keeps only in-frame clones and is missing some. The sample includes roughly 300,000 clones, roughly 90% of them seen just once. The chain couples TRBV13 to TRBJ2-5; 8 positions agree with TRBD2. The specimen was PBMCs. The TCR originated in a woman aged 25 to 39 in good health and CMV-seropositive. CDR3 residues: CASSGPSGSVETQYF. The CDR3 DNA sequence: TGTGCCAGCAGCGGACCCAGCGGGAGTGTAGAGACCCAGTACTTC.